This T cell receptor beta chain was recorded in a study of untreated major depressive disorder listed by TCRdb under 2018. As for the study more broadly: This cross-sectional case-control study compared T cell phenotype and TCR repertoire between antidepressant-free major depressive disorder patients and individually matched non-depressed controls. The sequencing was a follow-up to the differences in Vbeta 5.1, Vbeta 11 and Vbeta 22 usage that flow cytometry had picked up across the whole cohort. What the work shows at the level of the full study, not this receptor alone: For the sequencing comparisons, one-tailed planned tests were applied to only three preselected Vbeta families. In the sequencing data, TRBV25-01 and TRBV02-01 usage matched the flow-cytometry pattern but was not statistically significant. Strict matching and exclusion criteria produced a comparatively small study sample, limiting generalizability of findings. The top five TRBV05-01 clones in every sequenced subject were all private clones. Higher TRBV05-01 (Vbeta 5.1) usage among CD4+ T cells of depressed patients compared with controls was confirmed by sequencing, with p = 0.040 in a one-tailed test.

As regards this clone: No cognate antigen has been identified for it. There are no base qualities to consult, and no much larger clone falls within one base.

Each depressed patient was pairwise matched to a non-depressed control for sex, age, current smoking status and body mass index. Every participant was of European descent. Controls scored 5 or less on the Quick Inventory of Depressive Symptoms-Self Report and had no mood disorder, either currently or at any point in their lifetime. Major medical conditions, Axis I/II comorbidities, regular medication or illicit drug use, and drinking over 100 g alcohol weekly were applied as exclusion criteria for all participants. From each participant, roughly 32 ml of peripheral blood was collected into EDTA tubes. Using the BD IMag Human CD4 T Lymphocyte Enrichment Set, CD4+ T cells were purified from thawed PBMCs via magnetic negative selection. A purity of 90% to 95% was typically achieved with the CD4+ enrichment method, as confirmed by flow cytometry. A subgroup of four or five case-control pairs, chosen blind to the chemokine receptor expression and flow-cytometric repertoire skewing results, underwent TCRbeta sequencing. Every blood sample was taken in the morning at 8:00 a.m., after which PBMCs were separated out using Ficoll-Hypaque gradient centrifugation. PBMCs were cryopreserved by gradual cooling to -80°C and stored in liquid nitrogen until assayed.

After removal of 0 bases from V and 6 bases from J, the junction retains 8 bases not matched to a gene. CDR1 and CDR2, per the germline V gene, are SGHDT and YYEEEE. The CDR3 goes from the cysteine to the phenylalanine over 16 residues. Only CDR3 DNA is held: 48 bases, read in frame from base 1. The Qiagen DNeasy Blood and Tissue Kit was used to extract total genomic DNA from the purified CD4+ T cells. Amplification and sequencing of the TCRbeta CDR3 region, as defined according to IMGT, were carried out with immunoSEQ immunosequencing protocols. As for how the authors treated the data: Raw sequence data were preprocessed by the immunoSEQ service for PCR and sequencing error correction. The sequence data were imported into the immunoSEQ Analyzer and were further analyzed using VDJtools v1.0.7. The paired Wilcoxon signed-rank test was applied to assess differences between patients and controls. Imported from immuneACCESS, the table was reduced by TCRdb to in-frame sequences with V and J called. These copies leave out some clones; in studies compared against another copy, an unresolved V gene accounts for under half, and the cause of the remainder is not known. From that table come the V and J calls and clone size; the DNA was used to work out D and trimming. The sample table lists approximately 20,000 clones, about 85% of them with a count of one. About 0.8% of the sample comes from the top ten.

The origin of this receptor is a woman in her 30s in good health. The rearrangement joined TRBV5-6 to TRBJ2-5, with TRBD2 identical over 10 junction bases. Sequencing was performed on CD4+ T cells from PBMCs. CDR3 reads: CASSLVPSGSTKTQYF. The DNA reads as follows: TGTGCCAGCAGCTTGGTTCCTAGCGGGAGTACGAAGACCCAGTACTTC.